The clone carrying this T cell receptor (beta chain) appeared a few times. Data came from immunoSEQ multiplex PCR; TCRdb stores just in-frame clones and leaves some out. The sample has 250,000 to 300,000 clones, around 80% seen once. All exposed participants met a person with COVID-19 within 2 weeks before entering the study. From germline, CDR1 is MNHEY and CDR2 SMNVEV (reference sequence). This CDR3 has 15 amino acids. V was clipped by 3 bases and J by 4 bases; unmatched bases: 8. The data derive from a study of blood T cell repertoires in COVID-19. Across the study: Sites in the United States, Italy and Spain provided acute and convalescent COVID-19 samples.

The sequence was obtained from a man in his forties or fifties who had been exposed to COVID-19. The sequenced material came from PBMCs or T cells enriched from blood (not recorded which). V is TRBV27 and J is TRBJ2-7; 8 nucleotides line up with TRBD2. The CDR3 region is CASSFKREGPYEQYF. CDR3 bases: TGTGCCAGCAGTTTTAAACGGGAGGGCCCTTACGAGCAGTACTTC.